This TCR beta chain is from a study of blood T cell repertoires in COVID-19. Germline V gene sequence: CDR1 SEHNR, CDR2 FQNEAQ (reference sequence). Trimming pared 5 bases from V and 6 bases from J, leaving 15 bases between. The CDR3 spans 14 residues. The authors' processing: Estimated nucleated cell counts came from reference gene primer amplification. Only in-frame clones appear in the TCRdb table, and some are missing; sequencing was by immunoSEQ multiplex PCR. V and J calls and clone size are given by that table; D and trimming were obtained from the DNA. Found here are some 87,000 clones, around 87% of them singletons; the top ten hold 17%.

Sequenced: peripheral blood. The J gene is TRBJ2-3, the V gene TRBV7-9; D not resolved. The TCR was taken from a human donor in a cohort sampled during active COVID-19. CDR3 sequence reads: CASSLMSPGDTQYF. The DNA of the CDR3 is TGTGCCAGCAGCCTTATGTCTCCCGGGGATACGCAGTATTTT.